The 4 T cell receptor beta chains in this list originate from one sample, sequenced in a study of shared clonotypes between healthy human individuals. Clones were read by immunoSEQ multiplex PCR, and TCRdb kept only the in-frame ones, dropping some. The data contain around 100,000 clones, less than 80% of them singletons. Sequencing input: memory CD8+ T cells sorted from blood. Stated subset: CD45RO+ cells pooled with CCR7-negative TemRA cells. The source is a man aged 25-45 years in good health.

The chain combines TRBV11-2 with TRBJ1-4; maybe TRBD1 (5 bases). Germline values: CDR1 SGHAT, CDR2 FQNNGV. Trimming cost V 2 bases and J 8 bases, with 12 bases left between them. The CDR3 totals 14 residues. The CDR3 region has the DNA TGTGCCAGCAGCTTATTTGGGGGAGGGGAAAAACTGTTTTTT. Translation: CASSLFGGGEKLFF. The complete variable domain, with remaining parts taken from reference TRBV11-2 and TRBJ1-4, reads EAGVAQSPRYKIIEKRQSVAFWCNPISGHATLYWYQQILGQGPKLLIQFQNNGVVDDSQLPKDRFSAERLKGVDSTLKIQPAKLEDSAVYLCASSLFGGGEKLFFGSGTQLSVL.

As to this clone: A read error likely explains this, since a far larger clone differs by one base. Additional DNA sequences in this sample encode the identical CDR3. The chain carries TRBV6-1 and TRBJ2-1; 7 bases map to TRBD2. The germline V gene has CDR1 MNHNS and CDR2 SASEGT. This CDR3 region has 14 residues. In nucleotides, the CDR3 is TGTGCCAGCAGCGCAAGCGGGGACTACAATGAGCAATTCTTC. It translates to CASSASGDYNEQFF.

This clone was seen only once. This chain joins TRBV27 and TRBJ1-5; D ambiguous. CDR3 length equals 11 residues. V dropped 8 bases and J dropped 4 bases, with 6 bases sitting between them. Germline values: CDR1 MNHEY, CDR2 SMNVEV (reference sequence). The DNA of the CDR3 is TGTGCCAGCGGAATGAATCAGCCCCAGCATTTT. Its translation is CASGMNQPQHF.

This clone has only a few counts. V gene TRBV28 combines with J gene TRBJ2-1, with 7 bases that match TRBD1. V trimming: 3 bases; J trimming: 8 bases; junction bases outside the gene matches: 4. Germline values: CDR1 MDHEN, CDR2 SYDVKM. The CDR3 loop spans 13 amino acids. Written as DNA, the CDR3 is TGTGCCAGCAGTTTGGGACAGCTGGATGAGCAGTTCTTC. This encodes CASSLGQLDEQFF.